Presented here are 7 T cell receptor beta chains from one specimen sequenced in a study of blood T cell repertoires in COVID-19. The assay was immunoSEQ multiplex PCR, and TCRdb's table has in-frame clones only and misses some. The sample comprises approximately 100,000 clones, 71% of which are singletons, and approximately 0.88% rests with the top ten. The source material was peripheral blood. The receptor set was obtained from a human donor with acute or convalescent COVID-19. The donor label of this sample is uncertain.

The rearrangement uses TRBV14 and TRBJ2-2, with a tentative D call TRBD1 (6 bases). The CDR3 totals 14 residues. V lost 5 bases, J lost 2 bases, and 9 bases lay in between. CDR1 SGHDN and CDR2 FVKESK come from the germline V gene. This CDR3 is CASSRQANTGELFF. The CDR3 DNA reads TGTGCCAGCAGCAGACAGGCAAACACCGGGGAGCTGTTTTTT.

The chain links TRBV2 to TRBJ1-6; possible D gene TRBD1, 5 bases. The CDR3 runs 16 residues. Germline V lookup: CDR1 SNHLY, CDR2 FYNNEI. Trimming pared 6 bases from V and 0 bases from J, leaving 12 bases between. In DNA, the CDR3 is TGTGCCAGCAGAACGACAGCGAGCTCCTATAATTCACCCCTCCACTTT. Residues: CASRTTASSYNSPLHF.

The chain recombines TRBV5-1 with TRBJ1-2; TRBD1 aligns across 8 bases. The CDR3 totals 14 residues. V trimming: 4 bases; J trimming: 4 bases; junction bases outside the gene matches: 6. From germline, CDR1 is SGHRS and CDR2 YFSETQ. CDR3 in DNA: TGCGCCAGCAGCCCAAGGACAGGGCCCTATGGCTACACCTTC. Its protein is CASSPRTGPYGYTF.

This sequence joins TRBV11-2 and TRBJ1-3, with unresolved D. Germline V gives CDR1 SGHAT, CDR2 FQNNGV. The CDR3 is 15 residues long. Trimming left V 3 bases short and J 4 bases short, with 13 bases between. CDR3 coding DNA: TGTGCCAGCAGCTTTGGGAGGAAAACGGGAAACACCATATATTTT. Residues: CASSFGRKTGNTIYF.

This chain connects TRBV3-1 (or the pseudogene TRBV3-2) to TRBJ2-7, with D maybe TRBD2 (7 bases). Germline CDR1 LGHDT, CDR2 YNNKEL (reference sequence). The CDR3 runs to 13 residues. V dropped 3 bases and J dropped 7 bases, with 13 bases sitting between them. In nucleotides, the CDR3 is TGTGCCAGCAGCCAGGGACACGGGAGGGAGCAGTACTTC. Its protein product is CASSQGHGREQYF.

J is TRBJ1-2 and V is TRBV28, with 9 bases aligning to TRBD1. Trimming cost V 5 bases and J 4 bases; bases outside gene matches: 5. This CDR3 is built from 14 residues. CDR1 and CDR2 (germline): MDHEN, SYDVKM. The CDR3 coding sequence is TGTGCCAGCAGTACCGGGGACAGGGTCTATGGCTACACCTTC. Its translation: CASSTGDRVYGYTF.

V usage is TRBV13 and J usage is TRBJ1-6, with D tentatively TRBD1 (6 bases). Germline V lookup: CDR1 PRHDT, CDR2 FYEKMQ (reference sequence). Deletions cut 5 bases from V and 7 bases from J, with 12 bases between. The CDR3 runs 14 residues. The CDR3 DNA reads TGTGCCAGCAGCCTCGGACAGCCAAATTCACCCCTCCACTTT. Translation: CASSLGQPNSPLHF.